A single sample gave rise to the 19 T cell receptor beta chains below, sequenced in a study of CD8 T cells in Susac syndrome. Reverse transcription of about 0.45 to 1 ug RNA was carried out with random hexamers. TCRdb re-called the immunoSEQ multiplex PCR reads with MiXCR, one entry per CDR3 protein. The table records about 100,000 distinct CDR3 sequences, about 93% of them present only once. The sequenced material came from CD8+ T cells from PBMCs. The receptors come from a human donor in good health.

The gene calls are TRBV5-1 and TRBJ1-2; a weak D match, TRBD1 (6 bases). Per germline, CDR1 SGHRS and CDR2 YFSETQ. This CDR3 has 15 residues. The ends were cut back, 2 bases at V and 8 bases at J, with 19 bases in the middle. CDR3 residues: CASSLPLGRGGGYTF. In nucleotides, the CDR3 is TGCGCCAGCAGCTTACCCTTGGGCAGGGGCGGAGGCTACACCTTC.

The rearrangement uses TRBV20-1 and TRBJ2-7; 8 bases fit TRBD1. Losses at the gene ends were 0 bases for V and 2 bases for J; bases not matched to a gene: 9. The CDR3 runs to 16 residues. The germline CDR1 and CDR2 sequences are DFQATT and SNEGSKA (reference sequence). CDR3 residues: CSARDERQGIPYEQYF. The CDR3 nucleotides are TGCAGTGCTAGAGATGAGAGACAGGGGATCCCCTACGAGCAGTACTTC.

CDR3 loop: CASSLLEGAMADTQYF. Written as DNA, the CDR3 is TGTGCCAGCAGCTTGTTGGAAGGGGCAATGGCAGATACGCAGTATTTT. This chain connects TRBV5-6 to TRBJ2-3, with D maybe TRBD1 (5 bases). The germline CDR1 and CDR2 sequences are SGHDT and YYEEEE. The CDR3 has 16 amino acids. V dropped 1 base and J dropped 4 bases, with 16 bases sitting between them.

The chain employs TRBV25-1 and TRBJ1-2; D is possibly TRBD1 (5 bases). Trimming pared 1 base from V and 3 bases from J, leaving 12 bases between. The CDR3 runs 15 residues. CDR1 and CDR2 (germline): MGHDK, SYGVNS. This CDR3 reads CASSELTAEDYGYTF. The CDR3 bases are TGTGCCAGCAGTGAATTGACAGCTGAGGACTATGGCTACACCTTC.

The genes are TRBV9 and TRBJ1-1; 8 bases line up with TRBD1. The V and J ends lost 8 bases and 5 bases, in that order; junction bases with no gene match: 11. There are 14 residues in the CDR3. Looked up from germline, CDR1 is SGDLS and CDR2 is YYNGEE. CDR3 in DNA: TGTGCCAGTTCGTACACAGGGGGTGGTACTGAAGCTTTCTTT. This gives the protein CASSYTGGGTEAFF.

This chain joins TRBV27 and TRBJ2-3; D perhaps matches TRBD2 (5 bases). Germline V gene lookup returns CDR1 MNHEY and CDR2 SMNVEV (reference sequence). Trimming took 5 bases from V and 0 from J, leaving 9 bases between them. There are 14 residues in the CDR3. The CDR3 is CASSIGGSTDTQYF. The CDR3, as DNA: TGTGCCAGCAGTATTGGCGGGAGCACAGATACGCAGTATTTT.

This chain connects TRBV12-3 or TRBV12-4 to TRBJ2-3; D gene ambiguous. Trimming removed 7 bases from V and 4 bases from J, with 6 bases in between. The CDR3 runs 11 residues. CDR3 residues: CASKLADTQYF. The CDR3 coding sequence is TGTGCCAGCAAGTTGGCAGATACGCAGTATTTT.

This rearrangement joins TRBV29-1 to TRBJ2-2, with 8 bases identical to TRBD2. CDR1 SQVTM and CDR2 ANQGSEA come from the germline V gene. The V segment lost 4 bases and the J segment 4 bases; nucleotides outside the gene matches: 2. CDR3 size: 13 residues. In DNA, the CDR3 is TGCAGCGTTGTTCTAGCGGGCACCGGGGAGCTGTTTTTT. It encodes CSVVLAGTGELFF.

The chain uses TRBV4-1 and TRBJ2-5, with 7 nucleotides matching TRBD1. The length of the CDR3 is 16 residues. V gave up 4 bases and J gave up 3 bases; unmatched junction bases: 11. CDR1 MGHRA and CDR2 YSYEKL come from the germline V gene. Here the CDR3 reads CASSPRSTGREETQYF. The CDR3 nucleotides read TGCGCCAGCAGCCCCCGGTCGACAGGGCGCGAAGAGACCCAGTACTTC.

The chain uses TRBV2 and TRBJ1-1, with a weak D call TRBD1 (5 bases). The germline gives CDR1 SNHLY, CDR2 FYNNEI. The length of the CDR3 is 13 residues. V lost 9 bases, J lost 3 bases, and 14 bases lay in between. This CDR3 is CARDGRDYTEAFF. In DNA, the CDR3 is TGTGCCAGAGATGGCAGGGACTACACTGAAGCTTTCTTT.

The chain links TRBV7-3 to TRBJ2-2; the match to TRBD1 covers 9 bases. CDR1 is SGHTA, CDR2 FQGTGA, per germline. The CDR3 runs 14 residues. J was trimmed by 4 bases and V by 4 bases; bases with no gene match: 1. The CDR3 nucleotides read TGTGCCAGCAGCTCGACAGGGGGCACCGGGGAGCTGTTTTTT. Its translation is CASSSTGGTGELFF.

A single count supports this clonotype. The genes are TRBV29-1 and TRBJ1-1; possibly TRBD1 for D (6 bases). This CDR3 is 14 amino acids long. Germline V gives CDR1 SQVTM, CDR2 ANQGSEA. V lost 3 bases and J lost 7, with 18 bases in between. Written as DNA, the CDR3 is TGCAGCGTTGATGGCGGCAGGGGCAAAAGTGAAGCTTTCTTT. This encodes CSVDGGRGKSEAFF.

This rearrangement joins TRBV7-9 to TRBJ1-2; TRBD1 might be the D (6 bases). The V gene's germline CDR1 is SEHNR and CDR2 FQNEAQ (reference sequence). V lost 5 bases and J lost 2, with 12 bases in between. The CDR3 consists of 14 residues. The CDR3 coding sequence is TGTGCCAGCAGCCTCCCACAGGGCAACTATGGCTACACCTTC. As protein: CASSLPQGNYGYTF.

The chain is built from TRBV2 and TRBJ1-2; 12 positions match TRBD1. The junction had 22 bases not matched to a gene; V was cut back by 3 bases and J by 8 bases. Looked up from germline, CDR1 is SNHLY and CDR2 is FYNNEI. The CDR3 runs to 20 residues. The CDR3 loop is CASSDPLPGQGAPRVSGYTF. CDR3 in DNA: TGTGCCAGCAGTGACCCCCTCCCGGGACAGGGGGCCCCGCGGGTGAGCGGCTACACCTTC.

The gene calls are TRBV3-1 and TRBJ2-5, with 7 bases identical to TRBD2. The V gene end was trimmed by 5 bases and the J gene end by 1 base; junction bases not matched to a gene: 4. CDR1 and CDR2 (germline): LGHDT, YNNKEL (reference sequence). CDR3 length equals 14 residues. In DNA, the CDR3 is TGTGCCAGCAGCGGGACTACCCTCCAAGAGACCCAGTACTTC. Amino acid sequence: CASSGTTLQETQYF.

The chain employs TRBV5-6 and TRBJ1-1; no clear D. V lost 2 bases to trimming and J lost 1 base, with 18 bases between them. This CDR3 has 17 amino acids. Germline V gene lookup returns CDR1 SGHDT and CDR2 YYEEEE. CDR3 region: CASSLNWGGRSNTEAFF. Here the CDR3 DNA reads TGTGCCAGCAGCTTAAATTGGGGAGGGCGGTCGAACACTGAAGCTTTCTTT.

The rearrangement joins TRBV5-1 to TRBJ1-1; the D is unclear. The germline V gene encodes CDR1 SGHRS and CDR2 YFSETQ. The germline V and J ends were trimmed by 4 bases and 3 bases, with 22 bases remaining between them. This CDR3 has 17 residues. CDR3 sequence reads: CASSRSNGVAVYTEAFF. DNA of the CDR3: TGCGCCAGCAGCCGATCCAATGGGGTGGCGGTTTACACTGAAGCTTTCTTT.

The rearrangement joins TRBV2 to TRBJ2-1; D unresolved. CDR1 is SNHLY, CDR2 FYNNEI, per germline. V was pared by 6 bases and J by 6 bases, with 3 bases between. The CDR3 is made up of 10 amino acids. The CDR3 protein is CASSPNEQFF. CDR3 nucleotide sequence: TGTGCCAGCAGCCCCAATGAGCAGTTCTTC.

The rearrangement joins TRBV5-6 to TRBJ2-7, with TRBD1 identical over 9 bases. The J segment lost 6 bases and the V segment lost 3 bases, leaving 4 bases of the junction unmatched. Germline lookup yields CDR1 SGHDT and CDR2 YYEEEE. CDR3 length: 13 residues. The CDR3 sequence: CASSSGTGTEQYF. The CDR3 nucleotides read TGTGCCAGCAGCTCCGGGACAGGGACCGAGCAGTACTTC.